The source of this T cell receptor (beta chain) is a study of regulatory T cells in long-lasting Graves disease. General observations from the study: Among samples with persistent disease, TRBV28, TRBJ1-2 and TRBJ2-5 were favored. Lower TCR diversity was seen in persistent Graves' patients than in newly diagnosed ones.

Trimming cost V 3 bases and J 2 bases, with 10 bases left between them. The germline V gene encodes CDR1 DFQATT and CDR2 SNEGSKA (reference sequence). This CDR3 is built from 14 residues. In its sample, this clonotype was seen a few times. Its matching antigen is unknown. Time point specified: newly diagnosed GD, antithyroid drugs for less than 3 months. From PBMCs, RNA was extracted and then used to make the TCR library. By American Thyroid Association guidelines, Graves' disease was diagnosed in the cohort. Arm-PCR of CDR3 regions with iRepertoire HTBI primers generated TCR beta libraries. In the authors' methods: Identification across samples found 50 to 80 TRBV and roughly 13 TRBJ segments. TCRdb independently ran MiXCR on the multiplex PCR reads; one entry per CDR3 protein. TCRdb's processing, not the authors' own work, is the source of the V and J calls. The data hold fewer than 350,000 distinct CDR3 sequences, with 18% observed a single time.

The chain links TRBV20-1 to TRBJ2-2; D uncertain. The sequences come from peripheral blood mononuclear cells (PBMCs), collected at new diagnosis, from a patient treated with antithyroid drugs. The clonotype was recovered from a female donor with Graves disease. The CDR3 nucleotides are TGCAGTGCTAGCCCGGCATCAAACACCGGGGAGCTGTTTTTT. This codes for CSASPASNTGELFF.